These 18 T cell receptor beta chains came from one sample sequenced in a study of immune characterization of retroperitoneal liposarcoma. In TCRdb, the PCR reads were re-called with MiXCR into one record per CDR3 protein. Among about 3,100 distinct CDR3 sequences, about 48% were seen once, and the ten largest hold around 58%. The sequenced sample consisted of tumor tissue. These receptors were taken from a male donor with retroperitoneal liposarcoma.

The gene calls are TRBV7-2 and TRBJ2-5; D may be TRBD2 (6 bases). With 2 bases removed from V and 2 bases from J, the gap between germline ends came to 15 bases. Per the germline V gene, CDR1 is SGHTA and CDR2 is FQGNSA. This CDR3 is built from 16 residues. CDR3 in amino acids: CASSLNGGPIQETQYF. In DNA form, the CDR3 reads TGTGCCAGCAGCTTAAACGGGGGTCCGATACAAGAGACCCAGTACTTC.

This clonotype has just one count. The chain links TRBV12-3 or TRBV12-4 to TRBJ2-1, with TRBD2 as a possible D gene (6 bases). V gave up 1 base and J gave up 0 bases, with 7 bases separating them. The CDR3 has 15 amino acids. This CDR3 reads CASSLGSGSYNEQFF. As DNA, the CDR3 is TGTGCCAGCAGTTTAGGTAGCGGCTCCTACAATGAGCAGTTCTTC.

This clonotype was picked up a small number of times. Here the CDR3 reads CASSEALGGPETQYF. The CDR3 nucleotides read TGTGCCAGCAGTGAAGCGCTTGGGGGGCCAGAGACCCAGTACTTC. The chain carries TRBV6-1 and TRBJ2-5; the D gene could be TRBD1 or TRBD2 (6 bases each). V lost 0 bases and J lost 4, with 12 bases in between. Germline V gene data show CDR1 as MNHNS and CDR2 as SASEGT. CDR3 length: 15 residues.

V gene TRBV6-1 combines with J gene TRBJ2-6; 12 bases match TRBD1. Germline assignment: CDR1 MNHNS and CDR2 SASEGT. V trimming: 2 bases; J trimming: 4 bases; junction bases outside the gene matches: 6. The CDR3 is made up of 18 amino acids. The CDR3 sequence: CASSEWDRGQGGANVLTF. For the CDR3, the DNA is TGTGCCAGCAGTGAATGGGACAGGGGGCAGGGAGGGGCCAACGTCCTGACTTTC.

By its share, this clonotype is medium-sized. The chain couples TRBV6-1 to TRBJ2-2; TRBD2 is a possible D gene (6 bases). Trimming pared 5 bases from V and 2 bases from J, leaving 9 bases between. Germline-derived CDR1 and CDR2 are MNHNS and SASEGT. CDR3 length: 14 residues. The CDR3 reads CASSPSVNTGELFF. The CDR3, as DNA: TGTGCCAGCAGTCCTAGCGTTAACACCGGGGAGCTGTTTTTT.

This clonotype occurred a few times. This chain connects TRBV6-6 to TRBJ2-1, with D possibly matching TRBD1 (6 bases). Judging by the DNA end, TRBJ2-7 fits better; the J call may be wrong. Germline lookup yields CDR1 MNHNY and CDR2 SVGAGI (reference sequence). The CDR3 extends over 13 amino acids. The DNA for the CDR3 is TGTGCCAGCCGCAGGGGCAGGGTCCACGAGCAGTACTTC. It codes for CASRRGRVHEQYF.

This clonotype occurred once. This clone may be a read error of a much larger clone one base away. This likely comes from a read error, as the CDR3 has no conserved phenylalanine or tryptophan at its end. This sequence joins TRBV6-1 and TRBJ2-3; TRBD1 matches at 10 bases. Germline-derived CDR1 and CDR2 are MNHNS and SASEGT. The CDR3 is 16 residues long. The ends lost 4 bases at V and 1 base at J; junction bases unmatched: 5. The CDR3 DNA reads TGTGCCAGCAGTGCCCGGACAGGGGGTGGCACAGATACGCAGTATTAT. Amino acid sequence: CASSARTGGGTDTQYY.

A remark on this clonotype: At one end, the junction sequence differs from germline, possibly due to a read error. The chain recombines TRBV5-3 with TRBJ2-1; D perhaps matches TRBD2 (6 bases). The DNA end favors TRBJ2-7, so the J call may be wrong. TRBV5-3 is an ORF for which the function is uncertain. This CDR3 has 14 amino acids. CDR3 region: CASSSGLGPGEQYF. The DNA for the CDR3 is TGTGCCAGCAGCTCGGGACTGGGCCCTGGCGAGCAGTACTTC.

The chain employs TRBV6-8 and TRBJ2-1; D not resolved. The end of the DNA is better explained by TRBJ2-7, so the J call may be wrong. The CDR3 runs 13 residues. Germline CDR1 is MNHGY and CDR2 is SAAAGT. The CDR3 is CASSYDGTYEQYF. CDR3 nucleotide sequence: TGTGCCAGCAGTTACGACGGAACCTACGAGCAGTACTTC.

This clonotype has only a few counts. As DNA, the CDR3 is TGTGCCAGCAGTGTATCGAGCGGGTCTAGCACAGATACGCAGTATTTT. As protein: CASSVSSGSSTDTQYF. This sequence joins TRBV6-1 and TRBJ2-3; perhaps TRBD2 as D (6 bases). The length of the CDR3 is 16 residues. The germline CDR1 and CDR2 sequences are MNHNS and SASEGT. V lost 4 bases to trimming and J lost 0 bases, with 14 bases between them.

The rearrangement joins TRBV6-1 to TRBJ2-1; no clear D gene. Trimming left V 3 bases short and J 7 bases short, with 7 bases between. This CDR3 comprises 12 residues. Germline V lookup: CDR1 MNHNS, CDR2 SASEGT. The CDR3 reads CASSDSKNEQFF. The CDR3, as DNA: TGTGCCAGCAGTGATTCTAAAAATGAGCAGTTCTTC.

The V and J genes are TRBV7-2 and TRBJ1-3, with D maybe TRBD1 (5 bases). Trimming cost V 1 base and J 4 bases, with 11 bases left between them. Per the germline V gene, CDR1 is SGHTA and CDR2 is FQGNSA. The CDR3 contains 15 residues. The CDR3 loop is CASSLGRVGGNTIYF. The CDR3 nucleotides read TGTGCCAGCAGCTTAGGCAGGGTTGGAGGAAACACCATATATTTT.

The chain is built from TRBV7-2 and TRBJ2-1; TRBD2 matches at 7 bases. Losses at the gene ends were 1 base for V and 13 bases for J; bases not matched to a gene: 16. The CDR3 is 16 amino acids. Germline CDR1 and CDR2: SGHTA and FQGNSA. The CDR3: CASSLVWAGAVETQFF. The CDR3 nucleotides are TGTGCCAGCAGCTTAGTCTGGGCGGGAGCGGTGGAGACCCAGTTCTTC.

The chain joins TRBV6-1 to TRBJ2-1, with 9 positions matching TRBD2. Near its end, the DNA agrees better with TRBJ2-7, so the J call may be wrong. The CDR3 is 13 residues long. The germline gives CDR1 MNHNS, CDR2 SASEGT. This CDR3 reads CASSEKRGDEQYF. Here the CDR3 DNA reads TGTGCCAGCAGTGAAAAGCGGGGGGACGAGCAGTACTTC.

V usage is TRBV6-1 and J usage is TRBJ2-3, with 7 bases aligning to TRBD2. The junction had 8 bases not matched to a gene; V was cut back by 7 bases and J by 1 base. This CDR3 is built from 15 residues. Per germline, CDR1 MNHNS and CDR2 SASEGT. In nucleotides, the CDR3 is TGTGCCAGCACCAGGAGCGGGGCGGGCACAGATACGCAGTATTTT. Amino acid sequence: CASTRSGAGTDTQYF.

The V and J genes are TRBV6-6 and TRBJ2-5; 7 bases agree with TRBD1. Germline V gene lookup returns CDR1 MNHNY and CDR2 SVGAGI (reference sequence). V trimming: 2 bases; J trimming: 5 bases; junction bases outside the gene matches: 8. This CDR3 contains 15 residues. Here the CDR3 reads CASSYTGQSGETQYF. The CDR3, as DNA: TGTGCCAGCAGTTACACGGGACAGAGCGGCGAGACCCAGTACTTC.

V is TRBV6-6 and J is TRBJ2-5, with a tentative D call TRBD2 (6 bases). Per the germline V gene, CDR1 is MNHNY and CDR2 is SVGAGI (reference sequence). The V gene lost 0 bases and the J gene lost 11 bases, with 22 bases spanning the gap. CDR3 length: 16 amino acids. CDR3 sequence (DNA): TGTGCCAGCAGTTACTCTATCAGTAGCGGAGGCGATGAGCAGTACTTC. Its protein product is CASSYSISSGGDEQYF.

The V gene is TRBV7-6, the J gene TRBJ2-1; 9 positions match TRBD2. V lost 5 bases to trimming and J lost 0 bases; unmatched junction nucleotides: 5. The CDR3 covers 16 residues. Germline lookup yields CDR1 SGHVS and CDR2 FNYEAQ. CDR3 nucleotide sequence: TGTGCCAGCAGCACCTTAGCGGGAGCCTCCTACAATGAGCAGTTCTTC. This sequence encodes CASSTLAGASYNEQFF.